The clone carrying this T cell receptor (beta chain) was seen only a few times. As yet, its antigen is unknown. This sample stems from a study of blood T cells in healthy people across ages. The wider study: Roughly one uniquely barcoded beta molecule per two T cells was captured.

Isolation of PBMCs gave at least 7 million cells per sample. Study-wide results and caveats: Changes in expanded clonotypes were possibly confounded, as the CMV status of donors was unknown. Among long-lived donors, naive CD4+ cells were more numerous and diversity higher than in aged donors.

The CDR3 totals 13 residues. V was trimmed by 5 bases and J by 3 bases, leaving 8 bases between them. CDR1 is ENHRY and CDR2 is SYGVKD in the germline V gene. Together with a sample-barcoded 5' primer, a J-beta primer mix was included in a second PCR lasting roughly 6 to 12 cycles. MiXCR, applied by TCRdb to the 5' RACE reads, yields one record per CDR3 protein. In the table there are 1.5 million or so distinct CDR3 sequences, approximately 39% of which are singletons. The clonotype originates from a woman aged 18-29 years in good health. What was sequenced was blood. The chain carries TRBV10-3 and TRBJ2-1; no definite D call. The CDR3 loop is CAISRGFYNEQFF. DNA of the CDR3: TGTGCCATCAGTCGAGGATTCTACAATGAGCAGTTCTTC.